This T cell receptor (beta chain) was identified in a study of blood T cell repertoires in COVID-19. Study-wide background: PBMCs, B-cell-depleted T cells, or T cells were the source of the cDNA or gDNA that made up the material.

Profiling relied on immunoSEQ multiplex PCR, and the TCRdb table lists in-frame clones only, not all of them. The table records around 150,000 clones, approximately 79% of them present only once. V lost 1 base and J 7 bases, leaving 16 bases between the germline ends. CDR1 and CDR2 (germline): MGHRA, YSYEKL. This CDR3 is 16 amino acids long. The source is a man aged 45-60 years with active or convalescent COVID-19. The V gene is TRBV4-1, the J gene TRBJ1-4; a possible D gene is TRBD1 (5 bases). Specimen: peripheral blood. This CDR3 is CASSQGRGSRSEKLFF. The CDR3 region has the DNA TGCGCCAGCAGCCAAGGAAGGGGTTCCAGGTCTGAAAAACTGTTTTTT.